A single sample gave rise to the 17 T cell receptor beta chains below, sequenced in a study of blood T cell repertoires in COVID-19. The table came from immunoSEQ multiplex PCR; TCRdb's copy has only in-frame clones and leaves some out. The sample includes some 270,000 clones, around 85% of them seen just once. Material for sequencing was peripheral blood. These receptors originate from a human donor with COVID-19, enrolled during active disease. The donor label of this sample is uncertain.

V is TRBV9 and J is TRBJ1-4; 8 bases align to TRBD1. The CDR3 is made up of 14 amino acids. V lost 1 base and J lost 10; bases outside the gene matches: 6. Germline V gene sequence: CDR1 SGDLS, CDR2 YYNGEE. The CDR3 DNA sequence: TGTGCCAGCAGCGTAACCCAGGGGGCCGGAAAACTGTTTTTT. Translation gives CASSVTQGAGKLFF.

For the CDR3, the DNA is TGTGCCAGCAGTCTGGGACTAGCCAAACTCAATGAGCAGTTCTTC. Translated, it gives CASSLGLAKLNEQFF. The rearrangement uses TRBV27 and TRBJ2-1, with TRBD2 matching over 9 bases. In germline, CDR1 is MNHEY, CDR2 SMNVEV (reference sequence). With V trimmed by 5 bases and J by 6 bases, 8 bases remained unmatched. CDR3 size: 15 residues.

The chain is built from TRBV7-3 and TRBJ2-2; 14 nucleotides match TRBD2. The CDR3 is 17 residues long. Germline CDR1 and CDR2: SGHTA and FQGTGA. V was clipped by 1 base and J by 6 bases; unmatched bases: 4. CDR3 bases: TGTGCCAGCAGCTTAAACCCGGGACTAGCGGGAGCCGGGGAGCTGTTTTTT. Its protein product is CASSLNPGLAGAGELFF.

The rearrangement links TRBV24-1 to TRBJ1-1, with a tentative D call TRBD1 (5 bases). V shed 3 bases and J shed 1 base, with 14 bases lying between them. Germline loops: CDR1 KGHDR, CDR2 SFDVKD. The CDR3 contains 16 residues. The CDR3 nucleotides read TGTGCCACCAGTGATCCCCCGGGACTACGGAACACTGAAGCTTTCTTT. Amino acid sequence: CATSDPPGLRNTEAFF.

The chain combines TRBV21-1 with TRBJ2-7; no check of the table's D call, TRBD2, against the DNA was made. TRBV21-1 is listed as a pseudogene. The length of the CDR3 is 20 residues. Here the CDR3 DNA reads TGTGCCAGCAGCACAAAGGCCGAGACTAGCGGGGGACGGAGCTCCTACGAGCAGTACTTC. Its protein is CASSTKAETSGGRSSYEQYF.

V is TRBV5-1 and J is TRBJ1-2; 8 bases are a match to TRBD1. Germline values: CDR1 SGHRS, CDR2 YFSETQ. The V and J ends lost 4 bases and 0 bases, in that order; junction bases with no gene match: 11. This CDR3 region has 17 residues. This CDR3 is CASSLTGVRGTNYGYTF. Written as DNA, the CDR3 is TGCGCCAGCAGCCTGACAGGGGTGAGGGGAACTAACTATGGCTACACCTTC.

This chain joins TRBV19 and TRBJ2-7; TRBD2 matches 7 bases. This CDR3 spans 14 amino acids. From germline, CDR1 is LNHDA and CDR2 SQIVND (reference sequence). With V trimmed by 5 bases and J by 3 bases, 7 bases remained unmatched. This chain's CDR3 is CASSRPGGNYEQYF. The CDR3 coding sequence is TGTGCCAGTAGTCGTCCGGGAGGTAACTACGAGCAGTACTTC.

The chain links TRBV30 to TRBJ1-1; 8 bases line up with TRBD1. Looked up from germline, CDR1 is GTSNPN and CDR2 is SVGIG (reference sequence). The CDR3 has 14 residues. The V gene end was trimmed by 2 bases and the J gene end by 3 bases; junction bases not matched to a gene: 5. CDR3 coding DNA: TGTGCCTGGAGTATAACAGGGGGTGACACTGAAGCTTTCTTT. This encodes CAWSITGGDTEAFF.

The chain couples TRBV28 to TRBJ2-2, with a weak D call TRBD2 (6 bases). Between the trimmed V and J ends, which lost 6 bases and 4 bases, there was a span of 12 bases. The CDR3 covers 14 residues. Germline CDR1 and CDR2: MDHEN and SYDVKM. The CDR3 sequence: CASRRGASTGELFF. Here the CDR3 DNA reads TGTGCCAGCAGGCGGGGTGCGAGCACCGGGGAGCTGTTTTTT. The whole variable domain, remainder taken from reference TRBV28 and TRBJ2-2, is DVKVTQSSRYLVKRTGEKVFLECVQDMDHENMFWYRQDPGLGLRLIYFSYDVKMKEKGDIPEGYSVSREKKERFSLILESASTNQTSMYLCASRRGASTGELFFGEGSRLTVL.

The J gene is TRBJ1-6, the V gene TRBV25-1, with TRBD1 identical over 7 bases. The V and J ends lost 7 bases and 7 bases, in that order; junction bases with no gene match: 1. The CDR3 has 12 amino acids. CDR1 MGHDK and CDR2 SYGVNS come from the germline V gene. In DNA, the CDR3 is TGTGCCAGCACACAGGGGAATTCACCCCTCCACTTT. This codes for CASTQGNSPLHF.

V gene TRBV4-3 combines with J gene TRBJ1-1, with a possible D match to TRBD1 (5 bases). CDR1 and CDR2 (germline): LGHNA, YSLEER. V gave up 0 bases and J gave up 5 bases, with 10 bases separating them. CDR3 size: 14 residues. The CDR3 is CASSQDWGVTEAFF. The CDR3 DNA reads as TGCGCCAGCAGCCAAGATTGGGGGGTTACTGAAGCTTTCTTT.

The chain couples TRBV15 to TRBJ2-5; D possibly corresponds to TRBD1 (5 bases). Trimming cost V 0 bases and J 5 bases, with 16 bases left between them. Germline assignment: CDR1 LNHNV and CDR2 YYDKDF (reference sequence). The CDR3 is 16 amino acids. The CDR3 DNA reads as TGTGCCACCAGCAGAGATGGTAGGGGTTTGGGGGAGACCCAGTACTTC. Translated: CATSRDGRGLGETQYF.

The chain links TRBV27 to TRBJ1-5; D is undetermined. Per the germline V gene, CDR1 is MNHEY and CDR2 is SMNVEV (reference sequence). This CDR3 is built from 15 residues. V lost 0 bases, J lost 15 bases, and 21 bases lay in between. The CDR3 DNA sequence: TGTGCCAGCAGTTTATCGAATCGTCGGGAGGCCCTTAGGCATTTT. Amino acids: CASSLSNRREALRHF.

The gene calls are TRBV7-9 and TRBJ2-5; 7 bases match TRBD1. The CDR3 runs to 16 residues. V lost 5 bases to trimming and J lost 6 bases; unmatched junction nucleotides: 15. Germline V gives CDR1 SEHNR, CDR2 FQNEAQ (reference sequence). The CDR3 DNA reads TGTGCCAGCAGCCCCCTACAGGGGTCGACAGTTCAGACCCAGTACTTC. Translating gives CASSPLQGSTVQTQYF. Supplemented by reference TRBV7-9 and TRBJ2-5, the full variable domain reads DTGVSQNPRHKITKRGQNVTFRCDPISEHNRLYWYRQTLGQGPEFLTYFQNEAQLEKSRLLSDRFSAERPKGSFSTLEIQRTEQGDSAMYLCASSPLQGSTVQTQYFGPGTRLLVL.

This chain uses TRBV6-5 with TRBJ1-5; D might be TRBD1 (5 bases). Germline V gene sequence: CDR1 MNHEY, CDR2 SVGAGI. V lost 6 bases to trimming and J lost 2 bases, with 14 bases between them. The CDR3 is 15 amino acids. CDR3 loop: CASSPGRGGNQPQHF. The CDR3 nucleotides are TGTGCCAGCAGCCCAGGGCGTGGAGGCAATCAGCCCCAGCATTTT.

This clone has a handful of counts. This chain uses TRBV7-9 with TRBJ1-5; the match to TRBD1 covers 9 bases. V shed 5 bases, J shed 6 bases, and the junction held 11 bases outside the gene matches. The CDR3 is 16 residues long. CDR1 and CDR2 (germline): SEHNR, FQNEAQ (reference sequence). In DNA, the CDR3 is TGTGCCAGCAGCCCTAGTATGGGGACAGGGCGTCAGCCCCAGCATTTT. It yields the protein CASSPSMGTGRQPQHF.

In this sample, this clone turned up once. J is TRBJ2-7 and V is TRBV6-2 or TRBV6-3, with 11 positions matching TRBD2. Germline CDR1 MNHEY, CDR2 SVGEGT. This CDR3 has 16 amino acids. After removal of 6 bases from V and 4 bases from J, the junction contained 11 bases not matched to a gene. The CDR3: CASSPLTSGSRYEQYF. The CDR3 bases are TGTGCCAGCAGCCCTCTCACTAGCGGGAGTAGGTACGAGCAGTACTTC.